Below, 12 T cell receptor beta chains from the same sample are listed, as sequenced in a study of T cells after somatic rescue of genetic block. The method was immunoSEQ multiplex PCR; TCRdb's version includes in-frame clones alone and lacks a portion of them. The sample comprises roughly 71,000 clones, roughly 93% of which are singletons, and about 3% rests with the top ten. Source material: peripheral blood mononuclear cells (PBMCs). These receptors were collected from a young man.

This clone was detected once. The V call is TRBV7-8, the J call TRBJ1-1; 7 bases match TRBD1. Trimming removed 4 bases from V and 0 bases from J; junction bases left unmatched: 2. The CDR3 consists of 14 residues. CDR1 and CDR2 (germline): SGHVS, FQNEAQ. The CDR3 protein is CASSSGTVNTEAFF. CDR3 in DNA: TGTGCCAGCAGCTCAGGGACAGTGAACACTGAAGCTTTCTTT.

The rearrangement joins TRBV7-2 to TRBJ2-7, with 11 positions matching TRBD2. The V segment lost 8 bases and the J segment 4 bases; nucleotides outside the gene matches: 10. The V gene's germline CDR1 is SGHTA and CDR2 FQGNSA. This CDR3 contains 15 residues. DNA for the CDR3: TGTGCCAGCGCGCCGAGACTAGCGGGAAGGTACGAGCAGTACTTC. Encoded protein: CASAPRLAGRYEQYF.

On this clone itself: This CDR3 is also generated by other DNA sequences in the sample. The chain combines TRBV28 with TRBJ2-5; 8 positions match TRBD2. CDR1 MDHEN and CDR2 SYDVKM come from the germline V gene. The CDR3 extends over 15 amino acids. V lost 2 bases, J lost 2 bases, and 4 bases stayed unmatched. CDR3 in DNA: TGTGCCAGCAGTTTAACTAGCGGAGGTCAAGAGACCCAGTACTTC. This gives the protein CASSLTSGGQETQYF.

CDR3 DNA sequence: TGTGCCAGCAGCTTATTGGGCCGGGGAGAGCAGTACTTC. Translation gives CASSLLGRGEQYF. The chain recombines TRBV11-2 with TRBJ2-7, with D possibly matching TRBD2 (5 bases). V shed 2 bases and J shed 7 bases, with 12 bases lying between them. The CDR3 is made up of 13 amino acids. Germline lookup yields CDR1 SGHAT and CDR2 FQNNGV.

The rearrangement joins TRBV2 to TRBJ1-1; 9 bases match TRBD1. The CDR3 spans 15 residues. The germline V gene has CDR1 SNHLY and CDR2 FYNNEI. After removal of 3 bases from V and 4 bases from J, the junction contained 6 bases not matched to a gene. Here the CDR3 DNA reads TGTGCCAGCAGTGAGAACAGGGGGCTTGGCACTGAAGCTTTCTTT. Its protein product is CASSENRGLGTEAFF.

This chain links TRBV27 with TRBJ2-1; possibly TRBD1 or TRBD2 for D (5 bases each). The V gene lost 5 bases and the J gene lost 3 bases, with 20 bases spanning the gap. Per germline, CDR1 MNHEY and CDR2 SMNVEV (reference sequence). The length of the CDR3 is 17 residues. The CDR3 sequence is CASSPRGRNVLYNEQFF. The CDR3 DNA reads TGTGCCAGCAGTCCCCGGGGACGGAATGTTCTCTACAATGAGCAGTTCTTC.

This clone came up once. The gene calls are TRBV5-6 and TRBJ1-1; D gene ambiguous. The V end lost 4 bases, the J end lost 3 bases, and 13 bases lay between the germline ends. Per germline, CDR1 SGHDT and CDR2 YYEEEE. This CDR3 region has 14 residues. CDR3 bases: TGTGCCAGCAGCCTCTGGACGGCCGACACTGAAGCTTTCTTT. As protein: CASSLWTADTEAFF.

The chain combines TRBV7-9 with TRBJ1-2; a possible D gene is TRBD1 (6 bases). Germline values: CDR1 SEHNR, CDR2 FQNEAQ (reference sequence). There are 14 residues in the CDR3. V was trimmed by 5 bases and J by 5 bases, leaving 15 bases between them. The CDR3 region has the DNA TGTGCCAGCAGCCATGCAGGGGTGGGGTATGGCTACACCTTC. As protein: CASSHAGVGYGYTF.

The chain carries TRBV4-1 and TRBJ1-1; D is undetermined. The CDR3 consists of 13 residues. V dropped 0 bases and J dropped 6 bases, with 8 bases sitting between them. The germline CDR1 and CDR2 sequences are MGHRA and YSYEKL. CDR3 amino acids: CASSQDPSAEAFF. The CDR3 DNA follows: TGCGCCAGCAGCCAAGATCCGTCAGCTGAAGCTTTCTTT.

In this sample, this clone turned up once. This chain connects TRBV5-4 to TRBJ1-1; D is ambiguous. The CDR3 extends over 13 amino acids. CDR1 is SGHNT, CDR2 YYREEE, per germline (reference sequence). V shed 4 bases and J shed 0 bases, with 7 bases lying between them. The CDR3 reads CASSRSMNTEAFF. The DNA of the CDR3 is TGTGCCAGCAGCAGGTCCATGAACACTGAAGCTTTCTTT.

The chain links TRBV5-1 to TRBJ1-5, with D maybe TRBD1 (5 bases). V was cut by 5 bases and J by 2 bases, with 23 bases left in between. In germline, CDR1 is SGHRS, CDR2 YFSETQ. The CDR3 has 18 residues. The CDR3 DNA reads TGCGCCAGCAGGCTAGAACCCGGGACCCTGCATGGCAATCAGCCCCAGCATTTT. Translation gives CASRLEPGTLHGNQPQHF.

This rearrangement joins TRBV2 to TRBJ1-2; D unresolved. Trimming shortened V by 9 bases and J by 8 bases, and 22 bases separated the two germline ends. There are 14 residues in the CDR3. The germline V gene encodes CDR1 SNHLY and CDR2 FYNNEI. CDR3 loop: CASQIMASPRGYTF. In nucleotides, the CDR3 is TGTGCCAGTCAGATAATGGCCTCGCCTCGGGGCTACACCTTC.